One sample yielded the 5 T cell receptor beta chains listed below, sequenced in a study of T-cell reconstitution after alpha-beta-depleted transplantation in children. Preparation of the TCRbeta library was carried out with unique molecular identifiers. TCRdb ran MiXCR on the PCR reads and lists one entry per CDR3 protein. The sample lists tens of thousands of distinct CDR3 sequences; 18% were seen once. The material sequenced was PBMCs, mostly from graft donor cells, taken 360 days after TCRalphabeta/CD19-depleted stem cell transplant. The receptors were sampled from a male patient aged 2-10 years who had a stem cell transplant for acute lymphoblastic leukemia, so the T cells may come from the graft donor.

V gene TRBV15 combines with J gene TRBJ1-2; weak D call: TRBD1 (5 bases). The V gene lost 0 bases and the J gene lost 7 bases, with 15 bases spanning the gap. In germline, CDR1 is LNHNV, CDR2 YYDKDF (reference sequence). This CDR3 has 15 amino acids. For the CDR3, the DNA is TGTGCCACCAGCAGAGATAGGCGGGGGTCGTTTGGCTACACCTTC. Amino acid sequence: CATSRDRRGSFGYTF.

This clonotype was observed many times. The rearrangement uses TRBV6-2 or TRBV6-3 and TRBJ2-1; D is unclear. This CDR3 comprises 12 residues. Germline CDR1 reads MNHEY; CDR2 reads SVGEGT. V was pared by 0 bases and J by 10 bases, with 7 bases between. CDR3 nucleotide sequence: TGTGCCAGCAGTTACTCGAGAGCAGAGCAGTTCTTC. Encoded protein: CASSYSRAEQFF.

The chain joins TRBV15 to TRBJ2-7; 8 bases are a match to TRBD1. Germline values: CDR1 LNHNV, CDR2 YYDKDF (reference sequence). The CDR3 length is 14 residues. J gave up 5 bases and V 3 bases, and 6 bases lay outside the gene matches. CDR3 DNA: TGTGCCACCAGCAGCCCGGACAGGGCCCACGAGCAGTACTTC. Amino acids: CATSSPDRAHEQYF.

The gene calls are TRBV6-5 and TRBJ1-1; D is uncertain. Trimming stripped 2 bases from V and 0 bases from J, with 7 bases between. The CDR3 covers 14 residues. Germline V lookup: CDR1 MNHEY, CDR2 SVGAGI. This chain's CDR3 is CASSYDELNTEAFF. The CDR3 nucleotides read TGTGCCAGCAGTTACGACGAATTGAACACTGAAGCTTTCTTT.

This clonotype has more than one count but fewer than ten. The V call is TRBV11-2, the J call TRBJ2-3; D is unresolved. The CDR3 covers 14 residues. V dropped 5 bases and J dropped 2 bases, with 11 bases sitting between them. The V gene's germline CDR1 is SGHAT and CDR2 FQNNGV. The DNA of the CDR3 is TGTGCCAGCAGCCCTGGTTTCCCCACAGATACGCAGTATTTT. Protein: CASSPGFPTDTQYF.